A single sample gave rise to the 3 T cell receptor beta chains below, sequenced in a study of Graves' ophthalmopathy and Graves' hyperthyroidism (dated by TCRdb to between 2017 and 2018). TCRdb records Illumina HiSeq 2000 as the sequencer. For repertoire sequencing, the TCR beta CDR3 regions were amplified from RNA transcripts. The first round was an RT-PCR using HTBI primers with the Qiagen OneStep RT-PCR kit, and this first round was followed by a second-round multiplex PCR, then size selection and purification. TCRdb handled the public reads itself, with Q25 trimming in fastp and clone calling in MiXCR, and kept productive beta chains. Merged by CDR3 protein, the rows form single entries marked with the most common genes and DNA. The table for this sample lists nearly 400,000 distinct CDR3 sequences; about a sixth of them were counted only once. The ten largest clonotypes hold about 1.6% of the sample.

Sequencing input: peripheral blood. The receptors come from a woman between 18 and 30 years old with Graves' ophthalmopathy. Donor details come from another sample of the same person, matched by shared clones.

This clonotype showed up many times. The V gene is TRBV20-1, the J gene TRBJ2-7; the D gene is possibly TRBD2 (5 bases). Germline CDR1 and CDR2: DFQATT and SNEGSKA (reference sequence). Between the trimmed V and J ends, which lost 6 bases and 4 bases, there was a span of 10 bases. The CDR3 runs 11 residues. CDR3 protein: CSAPRGYEQYF. The CDR3, as DNA: TGCAGTGCCCCGAGAGGGTACGAGCAGTACTTC.

The chain carries TRBV6-5 and TRBJ2-7, with TRBD1 matching over 8 bases. CDR1 and CDR2 from the germline V gene are MNHEY and SVGAGI. The CDR3 length is 15 residues. Trimming took 0 bases from V and 4 from J; bases not matched to a gene: 5. CDR3 amino acids: CASSYSTQGGYEQYF. CDR3 coding DNA: TGTGCCAGCAGTTACTCGACACAGGGGGGTTACGAGCAGTACTTC.

This clonotype was counted many times. CDR3 in amino acids: CASSPGQGHRLAKNIQYF. The CDR3 DNA is TGTGCCAGCAGCCCGGGACAGGGGCACAGACTAGCCAAAAACATTCAGTACTTC. V and J are TRBV14 and TRBJ2-4, with TRBD1 identical over 10 bases. The V and J ends lost 4 bases and 0 bases, in that order; junction bases with no gene match: 9. From germline, CDR1 is SGHDN and CDR2 FVKESK. This CDR3 has 18 amino acids.